The TCR beta chain described here comes from a study of blood T cell repertoires in COVID-19. The CDR3 loop spans 18 amino acids. In germline, CDR1 is SGDLS, CDR2 YYNGEE. The V and J ends lost 4 bases and 5 bases, in that order; junction bases with no gene match: 12. The data were produced by immunoSEQ multiplex PCR, yet TCRdb's version contains in-frame clones alone and is incomplete. The table records 170,000 or so clones, around 84% of them present only once. Input material: peripheral blood. The gene calls are TRBV9 and TRBJ2-1, with 13 bases lining up with TRBD2. This TCR derives from a man in his forties or fifties with active or convalescent COVID-19. The DNA for the CDR3 is TGTGCCAGCAGCTCGGGACTAGCGGGATACGGGTCGGACAATGAGCAGTTCTTC. It yields the protein CASSSGLAGYGSDNEQFF.